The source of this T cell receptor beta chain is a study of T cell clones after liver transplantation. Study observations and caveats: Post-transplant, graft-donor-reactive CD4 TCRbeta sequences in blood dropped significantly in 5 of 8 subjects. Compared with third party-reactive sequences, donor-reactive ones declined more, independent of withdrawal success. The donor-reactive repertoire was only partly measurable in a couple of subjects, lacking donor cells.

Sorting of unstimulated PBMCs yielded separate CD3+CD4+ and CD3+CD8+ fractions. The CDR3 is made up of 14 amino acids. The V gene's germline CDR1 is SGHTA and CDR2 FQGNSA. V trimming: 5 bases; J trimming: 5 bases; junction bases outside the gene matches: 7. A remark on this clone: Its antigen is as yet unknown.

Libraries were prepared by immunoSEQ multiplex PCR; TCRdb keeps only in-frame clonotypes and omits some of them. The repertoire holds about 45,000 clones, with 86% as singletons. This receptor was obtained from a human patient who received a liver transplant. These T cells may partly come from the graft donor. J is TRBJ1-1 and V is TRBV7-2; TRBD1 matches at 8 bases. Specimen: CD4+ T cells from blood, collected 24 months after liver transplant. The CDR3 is CASSGRTGNTEAFF. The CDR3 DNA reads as TGTGCCAGCAGCGGGAGGACAGGGAATACTGAAGCTTTCTTT. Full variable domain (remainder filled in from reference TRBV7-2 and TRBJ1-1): GAGVSQSPSNKVTEKGKDVELRCDPISGHTALYWYRQSLGQGLEFLIYFQGNSAPDKSGLPSDRFSAERTGGSVSTLTIQRTQQEDSAVYLCASSGRTGNTEAFFGQGTRLTVV.